One sample yielded the 16 T cell receptor beta chains listed below, sequenced in a study of Tregs in tolerant kidney transplant recipients. The nonmyeloablative bone marrow transplants came from related graft donors, with transient mixed chimerism. Repertoires were generated with immunoSEQ multiplex PCR, while TCRdb's copy carries only in-frame clones and drops some. The data contain 84,000 or so clones, under 95% of them seen just once; the ten biggest clones take up more than 1.5%. The starting material was CD4+ T cells from blood (PBMCs), obtained 12 months after the transplant. The receptors were sampled from a human patient who received a combined kidney and bone marrow transplant. Some T cells may be the graft donor's.

V is TRBV4-1 and J is TRBJ1-6; TRBD1 matches at 8 bases. The CDR3 length is 19 residues. Germline V gene data show CDR1 as MGHRA and CDR2 as YSYEKL. With 0 bases clipped from V and 6 bases from J, the junction kept 13 bases outside the gene matches. CDR3 in DNA: TGCGCCAGCAGCCAAGATCAAATCACAGGGGGTTTGGGTAATTCACCCCTCCACTTT. Translating it yields CASSQDQITGGLGNSPLHF.

V is TRBV18 and J is TRBJ1-2, with TRBD1 identical over 9 bases. With 3 bases clipped from V and 4 bases from J, the junction kept 3 bases outside the gene matches. CDR1 is KGHSH and CDR2 is LQKENI in the germline V gene. The CDR3 runs to 14 residues. CDR3 amino acids: CASSPPTGGYGYTF. Here the CDR3 DNA reads TGTGCCAGCTCACCCCCGACAGGGGGCTATGGCTACACCTTC.

This chain connects TRBV2 to TRBJ2-3, with 10 bases aligning to TRBD2. The trim removed 4 bases at V and 5 bases at J, leaving 6 bases unmatched. CDR3 length equals 15 residues. Per germline, CDR1 SNHLY and CDR2 FYNNEI. CDR3 amino acids: CASSVASGGLDTQYF. CDR3 nucleotide sequence: TGTGCCAGCAGTGTCGCTAGCGGGGGATTAGATACGCAGTATTTT.

The chain combines TRBV5-4 with TRBJ2-6; D is perhaps TRBD2 (6 bases). Trimming shortened V by 4 bases and J by 1 base, and 12 bases separated the two germline ends. This CDR3 region has 16 residues. Germline V gene lookup returns CDR1 SGHNT and CDR2 YYREEE (reference sequence). The CDR3 DNA reads as TGTGCCAGCAGCACCCTCGGGGGATCTGGGGCCAACGTCCTGACTTTC. It specifies CASSTLGGSGANVLTF.

The chain couples TRBV5-1 to TRBJ1-2; D is possibly TRBD1 (6 bases). The germline gives CDR1 SGHRS, CDR2 YFSETQ. This CDR3 is built from 16 residues. V was clipped by 0 bases and J by 5 bases, with 17 bases between them. The CDR3 sequence is CASSLGGGAGGYGYTF. CDR3 DNA: TGCGCCAGCAGCTTGGGCGGGGGGGCCGGAGGGTATGGCTACACCTTC.

This sequence joins TRBV5-1 and TRBJ1-1, with D possibly being TRBD1 (5 bases). CDR1 and CDR2 (germline): SGHRS, YFSETQ. The CDR3 is 16 amino acids. V was shortened by 1 base and J by 0 bases, with 13 bases between the two germline ends. The CDR3 sequence: CASSLRGVGMNTEAFF. DNA for the CDR3: TGCGCCAGCAGCTTGAGGGGTGTGGGGATGAACACTGAAGCTTTCTTT.

This chain uses TRBV5-4 with TRBJ1-2; 9 nucleotides agree with TRBD1. The CDR3 extends over 14 amino acids. V shed 4 bases and J 8 bases; nucleotides not matched to a gene: 9. CDR1 SGHNT and CDR2 YYREEE come from the germline V gene (reference sequence). This chain's CDR3 is CASSIRTGVKGYTF. CDR3 sequence (DNA): TGTGCCAGCAGCATCCGGACAGGGGTGAAGGGCTACACCTTC.

This chain links TRBV5-4 with TRBJ2-1, with 7 bases lining up with TRBD1. This CDR3 is built from 16 residues. Trimming removed 4 bases from V and 3 bases from J; junction bases left unmatched: 10. Germline assignment: CDR1 SGHNT and CDR2 YYREEE (reference sequence). As DNA, the CDR3 is TGTGCCAGCAGCACGGGTGACAGGGTGTTCTACAATGAGCAGTTCTTC. Amino acids: CASSTGDRVFYNEQFF. Based on the CDR3 plus reference TRBV5-4 and TRBJ2-1, the full variable domain is ETGVTQSPTHLIKTRGQQVTLRCSSQSGHNTVSWYQQALGQGPQFIFQYYREEENGRGNFPPRFSGLQFPNYSSELNVNALELDDSALYLCASSTGDRVFYNEQFFGPGTRLTVL.

As for this clone: This same CDR3 is encoded by further DNA sequences in the sample. The chain links TRBV5-1 to TRBJ1-6; TRBD1 matches at 8 bases. The CDR3 consists of 16 residues. The germline gives CDR1 SGHRS, CDR2 YFSETQ. The V gene end was trimmed by 0 bases and the J gene end by 2 bases; junction bases not matched to a gene: 1. The CDR3 DNA reads TGCGCCAGCAGCTTGGGGACAGGGACCTATAATTCACCCCTCCACTTT. Protein product: CASSLGTGTYNSPLHF. The full variable domain, completed using reference TRBV5-1 and TRBJ1-6, is KAGVTQTPRYLIKTRGQQVTLSCSPISGHRSVSWYQQTPGQGLQFLFEYFSETQRNKGNFPGRFSGRQFSNSRSEMNVSTLELGDSALYLCASSLGTGTYNSPLHFGNGTRLTVT.

J is TRBJ2-7 and V is TRBV21-1; the table's D call, TRBD2, was not checked against the DNA. TRBV21-1 is a known pseudogene. There are 11 residues in the CDR3. The CDR3, as DNA: TGTGCCAGCGGCGGGGTCAACGAGCAGTACTTC. Its protein is CASGGVNEQYF.

The V gene is TRBV27, the J gene TRBJ2-2, with D possibly being TRBD1 (6 bases). V was cut by 2 bases and J by 6 bases, with 10 bases left in between. Germline CDR1 and CDR2: MNHEY and SMNVEV (reference sequence). This CDR3 contains 14 residues. CDR3 protein: CASSLDRMSGELFF. The CDR3 DNA sequence: TGTGCCAGCAGTTTAGACAGGATGTCCGGGGAGCTGTTTTTT.

The chain has TRBV7-9 and TRBJ2-2; no firm D call. The CDR3 totals 13 residues. The germline gives CDR1 SEHNR, CDR2 FQNEAQ (reference sequence). V was pared by 2 bases and J by 6 bases, with 7 bases between. The CDR3 reads CASSLIVSGELFF. CDR3 bases: TGTGCCAGCAGCTTAATAGTCTCCGGGGAGCTGTTTTTT.

The chain employs TRBV14 and TRBJ2-7; maybe TRBD2 (5 bases). The CDR3 runs 12 residues. The V end lost 4 bases, the J end lost 4 bases, and 8 bases lay between the germline ends. Germline V gene data show CDR1 as SGHDN and CDR2 as FVKESK. The CDR3 coding sequence is TGTGCCAGCAGCCGAGGAGGTTACGAGCAGTACTTC. It is translated as CASSRGGYEQYF. The full variable domain, in which reference TRBV14 and TRBJ2-7 provide the parts outside the CDR3, is EAGVTQFPSHSVIEKGQTVTLRCDPISGHDNLYWYRRVMGKEIKFLLHFVKESKQDESGMPNNRFLAERTGGTYSTLKVQPAELEDSGVYFCASSRGGYEQYFGPGTRLTVT.

The chain uses TRBV18 and TRBJ1-3, with D perhaps TRBD1 (5 bases). Trimming took off 3 bases at V and 0 bases at J, with 9 bases between the two ends. CDR1 is KGHSH, CDR2 LQKENI, per germline. The CDR3 contains 15 residues. CDR3 sequence: CASSPDTSSGNTIYF. In DNA form, the CDR3 reads TGTGCCAGCTCACCGGACACGAGCTCTGGAAACACCATATATTTT.

V is TRBV2 and J is TRBJ1-2, with no clear D. The germline V and J ends were trimmed by 4 bases and 8 bases, with 5 bases remaining between them. The CDR3 extends over 10 amino acids. The germline gives CDR1 SNHLY, CDR2 FYNNEI. The CDR3 nucleotides read TGTGCCAGCAGTGCCTTAGGCTACACCTTC. Its translation is CASSALGYTF.

V is TRBV14 and J is TRBJ1-1; unclear D gene. The CDR3 spans 13 residues. Deletions cut 1 base from V and 4 bases from J, with 7 bases between. Germline loops: CDR1 SGHDN, CDR2 FVKESK. CDR3 DNA sequence: TGTGCCAGCAGCCAAGTATCGTCCACTGAAGCTTTCTTT. Its translation is CASSQVSSTEAFF.